The 10 T cell receptor beta chains below all came from one sample that was sequenced in a study of OX40 agonist ivuxolimab in advanced cancers. Libraries came from the immunoSEQ multiplex PCR assay. TCRdb obtained this table from immuneACCESS and retained in-frame rearrangements with V and J assigned. These tables miss some clones; where compared with another copy, unresolved V genes account for less than half of the shortfall, and the remainder is unexplained. The sample yields some 30,000 clones; about 74% were counted once. Roughly 12% of the sample lies in the top ten. This specimen consisted of CD4+ or CD8+ T cells sorted from blood, obtained in a trial of the OX40 agonist ivuxolimab. These receptors all stem from an adult with an advanced solid tumor such as melanoma, head and neck, liver or kidney cancer.

The chain employs TRBV10-3 and TRBJ2-3; 7 nucleotides line up with TRBD1. CDR3 length equals 16 residues. Germline V gene sequence: CDR1 ENHRY, CDR2 SYGVKD. J lost 0 bases, V lost 3 bases, and 6 bases had no gene match. Here the CDR3 reads CAISDPRTGSTDTQYF. Written as DNA, the CDR3 is TGTGCCATCAGTGACCCGAGGACAGGTAGCACAGATACGCAGTATTTT.

The chain couples TRBV27 to TRBJ1-1, with D uncertain. This CDR3 has 13 residues. V was trimmed by 3 bases and J by 4 bases, leaving 9 bases between them. Germline CDR1 MNHEY, CDR2 SMNVEV (reference sequence). The CDR3 bases are TGTGCCAGCAGTTTTAACAGAATCACTGAAGCTTTCTTT. This gives the protein CASSFNRITEAFF.

This chain connects TRBV9 to TRBJ1-2; 9 positions agree with TRBD1. The V gene end was trimmed by 0 bases and the J gene end by 2 bases; junction bases not matched to a gene: 5. Germline CDR1 is SGDLS and CDR2 is YYNGEE. This CDR3 has 16 residues. CDR3 loop: CASSVGPTGGNYGYTF. CDR3 DNA sequence: TGTGCCAGCAGCGTAGGACCGACAGGGGGGAACTATGGCTACACCTTC.

The chain uses TRBV5-6 and TRBJ1-3, with 7 positions matching TRBD1. The CDR3 length is 17 residues. Germline trimming cut 2 bases from V and 0 bases from J; bases unmatched to any gene: 8. Germline V gene sequence: CDR1 SGHDT, CDR2 YYEEEE. In nucleotides, the CDR3 is TGTGCCAGCAGCTTCCTAGGGGGCACTTACTCTGGAAACACCATATATTTT. Translating gives CASSFLGGTYSGNTIYF.

This chain joins TRBV19 and TRBJ2-1, with 8 bases lining up with TRBD1. CDR1 LNHDA and CDR2 SQIVND come from the germline V gene (reference sequence). The CDR3 runs to 12 residues. V was clipped by 3 bases and J by 9 bases; unmatched bases: 1. The CDR3 here is CASSIRGPEQFF. In nucleotides, the CDR3 is TGTGCCAGTAGTATCAGGGGGCCTGAGCAGTTCTTC.

V usage is TRBV5-4 and J usage is TRBJ2-7; the D is unclear. This CDR3 spans 12 amino acids. The germline V and J ends were trimmed by 3 bases and 7 bases, with 11 bases remaining between them. The germline V gene has CDR1 SGHNT and CDR2 YYREEE (reference sequence). CDR3 nucleotides: TGTGCCAGCAGCTGGGTAGTTCGGGAGCAGTACGTC. It translates to CASSWVVREQYV.

This chain uses TRBV5-5 with TRBJ2-6; 12 bases agree with TRBD1. After removal of 3 bases from V and 3 bases from J, the junction contained 10 bases not matched to a gene. Germline-derived CDR1 and CDR2 are SGHKS and YYEKEE (reference sequence). This CDR3 comprises 19 residues. CDR3 region: CASSWRSGQGANGANVLTF. For the CDR3, the DNA is TGTGCCAGCAGCTGGAGATCGGGACAGGGGGCAAATGGGGCCAACGTCCTGACTTTC.

This sequence joins TRBV9 and TRBJ1-3, with 7 bases matching TRBD1. Germline V gene sequence: CDR1 SGDLS, CDR2 YYNGEE. After removal of 0 bases from V and 2 bases from J, the junction contained 5 bases not matched to a gene. The CDR3 is 16 amino acids. The CDR3: CASSVGQGRTGNTIYF. CDR3 nucleotide sequence: TGTGCCAGCAGCGTAGGACAGGGAAGGACTGGAAACACCATATATTTT.

The V gene is TRBV6-1, the J gene TRBJ2-7; the D is unclear. This CDR3 is built from 13 residues. Trimming shortened V by 5 bases and J by 7 bases, and 15 bases separated the two germline ends. Germline-derived CDR1 and CDR2 are MNHNS and SASEGT. CDR3 in amino acids: CASSWQPYAEQYV. The CDR3 DNA reads TGTGCCAGCAGTTGGCAGCCCTACGCTGAGCAGTACGTC.

DNA of the CDR3: TGTGCCTGGAGTGTCCATTCCTCCTACGAGCAGTACTTC. Protein: CAWSVHSSYEQYF. V and J are TRBV30 and TRBJ2-7, with D hard to call. Trimming pared 0 bases from V and 0 bases from J, leaving 6 bases between. The CDR3 loop spans 13 amino acids. Germline lookup yields CDR1 GTSNPN and CDR2 SVGIG (reference sequence).